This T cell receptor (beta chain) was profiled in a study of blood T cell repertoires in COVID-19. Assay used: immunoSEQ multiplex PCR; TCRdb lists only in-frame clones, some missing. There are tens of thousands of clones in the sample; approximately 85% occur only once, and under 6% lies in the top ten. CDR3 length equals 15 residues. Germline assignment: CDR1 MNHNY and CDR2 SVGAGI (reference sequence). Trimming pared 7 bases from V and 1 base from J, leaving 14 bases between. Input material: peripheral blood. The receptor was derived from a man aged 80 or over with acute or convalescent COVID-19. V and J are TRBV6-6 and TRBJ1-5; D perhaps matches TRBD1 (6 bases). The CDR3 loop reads CASKGGRLSNQPQHF. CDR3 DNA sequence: TGTGCCAGCAAGGGGGGGAGACTAAGCAATCAGCCCCAGCATTTT.